What follows are 29 T cell receptor beta chains derived from one specimen sequenced in a study of blood T cell repertoires in COVID-19. Repertoires were generated with immunoSEQ multiplex PCR, while TCRdb's copy carries only in-frame clones and drops some. Among around 130,000 clones listed, roughly 86% were seen once. The material sequenced was peripheral blood. Receptor source: a woman aged 45-65 years who had recovered from COVID-19.

V is TRBV9 and J is TRBJ2-3; D call uncertain. This CDR3 is built from 16 residues. Germline V gives CDR1 SGDLS, CDR2 YYNGEE. Trimming shortened V by 0 bases and J by 0 bases, and 11 bases separated the two germline ends. The CDR3 sequence: CASSVGSSWSTDTQYF. DNA for the CDR3: TGTGCCAGCAGCGTAGGCAGTAGCTGGAGCACAGATACGCAGTATTTT.

This rearrangement joins TRBV19 to TRBJ1-1; 7 bases fit TRBD1. Germline V gene sequence: CDR1 LNHDA, CDR2 SQIVND (reference sequence). The CDR3 sequence is 15 residues long. J lost 6 bases, V lost 5 bases, and 12 bases had no gene match. CDR3 loop: CASSHWERQGAEAFF. The CDR3, as DNA: TGTGCCAGTAGTCATTGGGAGAGGCAGGGGGCTGAAGCTTTCTTT.

This clone was detected a few times. This chain joins TRBV5-1 and TRBJ1-1; possible D gene TRBD1, 6 bases. V lost 5 bases, J lost 7 bases, and 15 bases lay in between. The germline V gene encodes CDR1 SGHRS and CDR2 YFSETQ. The length of the CDR3 is 13 residues. CDR3 nucleotides: TGCGCCAGCAGTGAGTCGACAGGCCATGAAGCTTTCTTT. Its translation is CASSESTGHEAFF. Combining the CDR3 with reference TRBV5-1 and TRBJ1-1 gives the whole variable domain KAGVTQTPRYLIKTRGQQVTLSCSPISGHRSVSWYQQTPGQGLQFLFEYFSETQRNKGNFPGRFSGRQFSNSRSEMNVSTLELGDSALYLCASSESTGHEAFFGQGTRLTVV.

The rearrangement links TRBV9 to TRBJ1-3; D is unclear. The CDR3 is made up of 18 amino acids. V lost 4 bases to trimming and J lost 0 bases, with 20 bases between them. Germline-derived CDR1 and CDR2 are SGDLS and YYNGEE. CDR3 amino acids: CASSSHMPSEGSGNTIYF. In DNA form, the CDR3 reads TGTGCCAGCAGCTCCCATATGCCCTCAGAGGGCTCTGGAAACACCATATATTTT.

The chain combines TRBV19 with TRBJ2-7, with TRBD1 matching over 7 bases. This CDR3 is 14 amino acids long. Germline loops: CDR1 LNHDA, CDR2 SQIVND (reference sequence). V lost 4 bases to trimming and J lost 1 base; unmatched junction nucleotides: 4. The CDR3 DNA follows: TGTGCCAGTAGTAGAGGACAGGTATCCTACGAGCAGTACTTC. Protein product: CASSRGQVSYEQYF.

The genes are TRBV18 and TRBJ1-1; D not resolved. CDR3 size: 15 residues. V shed 1 base and J shed 11 bases, with 20 bases lying between them. Germline V gives CDR1 KGHSH, CDR2 LQKENI. The CDR3 loop is CASSPREAEEIAAFF. The CDR3 DNA reads TGTGCCAGCTCACCACGGGAGGCGGAGGAAATTGCCGCTTTCTTT.

The chain has TRBV3-1 (or the pseudogene TRBV3-2) and TRBJ1-1; 8 bases are shared with TRBD1. The CDR3 extends over 15 amino acids. The V and J ends lost 7 bases and 0 bases, in that order; junction bases with no gene match: 7. The V gene's germline CDR1 is LGHDT and CDR2 YNNKEL (reference sequence). Here the CDR3 reads CASTAGGHMNTEAFF. The CDR3 DNA sequence: TGTGCCAGCACCGCAGGGGGCCATATGAACACTGAAGCTTTCTTT.

J is TRBJ2-7 and V is TRBV6-5; TRBD2 is a possible D gene (6 bases). Germline CDR1 is MNHEY and CDR2 is SVGAGI. The CDR3 runs 15 residues. V lost 7 bases, J lost 5 bases, and 21 bases lay in between. The CDR3 loop is CASNKDPGEPHEQYF. CDR3 bases: TGTGCCAGCAATAAGGACCCGGGAGAACCACACGAGCAGTACTTC.

The chain employs TRBV9 and TRBJ1-3; possibly TRBD1 for D (5 bases). The CDR3 contains 16 residues. Trimming cost V 0 bases and J 2 bases, with 12 bases left between them. The germline CDR1 and CDR2 sequences are SGDLS and YYNGEE. In nucleotides, the CDR3 is TGTGCCAGCAGCGTAGACAGGAGGGCGCCTGGAAACACCATATATTTT. Translated: CASSVDRRAPGNTIYF.

This chain links TRBV5-1 with TRBJ2-3; TRBD2 is a possible D gene (5 bases). Trimming cost V 4 bases and J 0 bases, with 9 bases left between them. The CDR3 spans 14 residues. The germline gives CDR1 SGHRS, CDR2 YFSETQ. Here the CDR3 DNA reads TGCGCCAGCAGCGGAGGACCAAGCACAGATACGCAGTATTTT. Translation gives CASSGGPSTDTQYF.

The gene calls are TRBV6-5 and TRBJ1-1, with TRBD1 matching over 7 bases. The CDR3 totals 15 residues. The J segment lost 3 bases and the V segment lost 2 bases, leaving 6 bases of the junction unmatched. Germline loops: CDR1 MNHEY, CDR2 SVGAGI. DNA for the CDR3: TGTGCCAGCAGTTACCCCATCACAGGGGACACTGAAGCTTTCTTT. Its translation: CASSYPITGDTEAFF.

This sequence joins TRBV5-1 and TRBJ2-7; D possibly corresponds to TRBD2 (5 bases). V shed 0 bases and J shed 5 bases, with 18 bases lying between them. The CDR3 is made up of 16 amino acids. Germline lookup yields CDR1 SGHRS and CDR2 YFSETQ. The CDR3 DNA reads as TGCGCCAGCAGCTTGGAGGGCCTAGGGAAGAGGGACGAGCAGTACTTC. Encoded protein: CASSLEGLGKRDEQYF.

CDR3 protein: CATTDLTGRNAEAFF. CDR3 nucleotides: TGTGCCACCACAGACTTGACAGGGAGAAACGCTGAAGCTTTCTTT. The rearrangement joins TRBV19 to TRBJ1-1; 7 bases match TRBD1. Trimming at V came to 10 bases and at J to 6 bases, leaving 17 bases not matched to a gene. The CDR3 covers 15 residues. Germline CDR1 LNHDA, CDR2 SQIVND (reference sequence).

The rearrangement uses TRBV5-1 and TRBJ2-3, with 7 bases identical to TRBD2. This CDR3 contains 13 residues. Trimming took 4 bases from V and 7 from J; bases not matched to a gene: 6. Germline loops: CDR1 SGHRS, CDR2 YFSETQ. The CDR3 protein is CASSATSQNTQYF. CDR3 nucleotides: TGCGCCAGCAGCGCGACTAGCCAGAATACGCAGTATTTT. Supplemented by reference TRBV5-1 and TRBJ2-3, the full variable domain reads KAGVTQTPRYLIKTRGQQVTLSCSPISGHRSVSWYQQTPGQGLQFLFEYFSETQRNKGNFPGRFSGRQFSNSRSEMNVSTLELGDSALYLCASSATSQNTQYFGPGTRLTVL.

The rearrangement uses TRBV7-6 and TRBJ2-1; 10 bases fit TRBD2. The trim removed 4 bases at V and 6 bases at J, leaving 12 bases unmatched. This CDR3 has 17 residues. CDR1 and CDR2 (germline): SGHVS, FNYEAQ. The CDR3 DNA reads as TGTGCCAGCAGCTCCCAAAAGGGACTAGCGAAGGTCAATGAGCAGTTCTTC. This sequence encodes CASSSQKGLAKVNEQFF.

This chain connects TRBV27 to TRBJ2-1, with D possibly TRBD1 on 6 matching bases. V gave up 5 bases and J gave up 4 bases, with 15 bases separating them. CDR1 and CDR2 from the germline V gene are MNHEY and SMNVEV (reference sequence). The CDR3 has 15 residues. CDR3 sequence: CASSVDRKAYNEQFF. CDR3 DNA: TGTGCCAGCAGTGTCGACAGGAAGGCGTACAATGAGCAGTTCTTC.

V usage is TRBV15 and J usage is TRBJ2-1; a weak D match, TRBD1 (5 bases). Trimming pared 0 bases from V and 3 bases from J, leaving 9 bases between. The CDR3 length is 15 residues. The germline CDR1 and CDR2 sequences are LNHNV and YYDKDF (reference sequence). The CDR3 nucleotides are TGTGCCACCAGCAGAGATTCCCAGGGCTACAATGAGCAGTTCTTC. Its translation is CATSRDSQGYNEQFF.

This clone was recorded only once. J is TRBJ2-7 and V is TRBV10-1, with D possibly matching TRBD2 (5 bases). The CDR3 is 17 residues long. Looked up from germline, CDR1 is WNHNN and CDR2 is SYGVQD (reference sequence). Trimming shortened V by 10 bases and J by 0 bases, and 25 bases separated the two germline ends. The CDR3 reads CATPEKTKRGSSYEQYF. In DNA form, the CDR3 reads TGCGCCACCCCAGAAAAGACCAAGAGAGGGAGCTCCTACGAGCAGTACTTC.

Only one count was recorded for this clone. CDR3 nucleotide sequence: TGTGCCAGCAGCCGTCTACAGGCCTACTATGGCTACACCTTC. Translation: CASSRLQAYYGYTF. The chain is built from TRBV7-2 and TRBJ1-2, with D possibly matching TRBD1 (5 bases). Germline V gives CDR1 SGHTA, CDR2 FQGNSA. CDR3 length equals 14 residues. V was pared by 5 bases and J by 3 bases, with 13 bases between. The complete variable domain, with remaining parts taken from reference TRBV7-2 and TRBJ1-2, reads GAGVSQSPSNKVTEKGKDVELRCDPISGHTALYWYRQSLGQGLEFLIYFQGNSAPDKSGLPSDRFSAERTGGSVSTLTIQRTQQEDSAVYLCASSRLQAYYGYTFGSGTRLTVV.

The rearrangement uses TRBV5-1 and TRBJ1-2; no clear D. Germline CDR1 is SGHRS and CDR2 is YFSETQ. This CDR3 has 12 residues. The ends were cut back, 3 bases at V and 8 bases at J, with 11 bases in the middle. CDR3 loop: CASSSPAGGYTF. Written as DNA, the CDR3 is TGCGCCAGCAGCTCCCCCGCGGGGGGCTACACCTTC. Together with reference TRBV5-1 and TRBJ1-2, the CDR3 gives the full variable domain: KAGVTQTPRYLIKTRGQQVTLSCSPISGHRSVSWYQQTPGQGLQFLFEYFSETQRNKGNFPGRFSGRQFSNSRSEMNVSTLELGDSALYLCASSSPAGGYTFGSGTRLTVV.

The chain employs TRBV2 and TRBJ2-5; TRBD2 aligns across 16 bases. V dropped 5 bases and J dropped 5; count of bases not matched to a gene: 8. Germline-derived CDR1 and CDR2 are SNHLY and FYNNEI. This CDR3 is built from 17 residues. CDR3 protein: CASSPPGLAGGRETQYF. The CDR3 region has the DNA TGTGCCAGCAGTCCTCCGGGACTAGCGGGGGGGAGGGAGACCCAGTACTTC.

The rearrangement uses TRBV5-1 and TRBJ2-2, with TRBD1 as a possible D gene (6 bases). V dropped 4 bases and J dropped 0 bases, with 16 bases sitting between them. Germline V gene lookup returns CDR1 SGHRS and CDR2 YFSETQ. The CDR3 length is 17 residues. The CDR3 protein is CASSTSPRGPNTGELFF. The CDR3 region has the DNA TGCGCCAGCAGCACCAGTCCCAGGGGACCGAACACCGGGGAGCTGTTTTTT.

This clone has just one count. CDR3 bases: TGTGCCAGCAGTGCGGGACAGAGCTATGGCTACACCTTC. Encoded protein: CASSAGQSYGYTF. The rearrangement uses TRBV28 and TRBJ1-2, with 7 bases that match TRBD1. Looked up from germline, CDR1 is MDHEN and CDR2 is SYDVKM. This CDR3 is 13 amino acids long. Losses at the gene ends were 5 bases for V and 4 bases for J; bases not matched to a gene: 4.

The chain couples TRBV18 to TRBJ2-2; the D gene is possibly TRBD2 (6 bases). The CDR3 consists of 17 residues. Germline V gives CDR1 KGHSH, CDR2 LQKENI. The V and J ends lost 3 bases and 0 bases respectively, with 14 bases between them. As DNA, the CDR3 is TGTGCCAGCTCACCGAATTATGGGGGGTCGAACACCGGGGAGCTGTTTTTT. Residues: CASSPNYGGSNTGELFF.

In the case of this clone: The junction shows a germline mismatch at one end, possibly a read error. The chain recombines TRBV6-2 or TRBV6-3 with TRBJ2-3; TRBD2 aligns across 8 bases. This CDR3 comprises 12 residues. Germline CDR1 is MNHEY and CDR2 is SVGEGT. This CDR3 is CASSEGGTRFHF. The CDR3 region has the DNA TGTGCCAGCAGCGAGGGGGGGACTAGGTTTCATTTT.

V is TRBV11-3 and J is TRBJ2-1; maybe TRBD2 (5 bases). Trimming removed 1 base at V and 7 bases at J, with 14 bases between. The CDR3 has 15 residues. Germline V gives CDR1 SGHNT, CDR2 YENEEA. The CDR3 here is CASSLGRGSMNEQFF. The CDR3 nucleotides are TGTGCCAGCAGCTTAGGTCGAGGGAGTATGAATGAGCAGTTCTTC.

The J gene is TRBJ2-3, the V gene TRBV21-1; no DNA check was done on the table's D call, TRBD1. TRBV21-1 is labeled a pseudogene. The CDR3 loop spans 15 amino acids. This CDR3 is CASSKKDRSTDTQYF. The CDR3 DNA reads TGTGCCAGCAGCAAAAAGGACAGATCCACAGATACGCAGTATTTT.

The chain links TRBV9 to TRBJ2-1; 7 nucleotides align to TRBD2. V gave up 2 bases and J gave up 2 bases; unmatched junction bases: 4. The CDR3 sequence is 15 residues long. CDR1 and CDR2 from the germline V gene are SGDLS and YYNGEE. CDR3: CASSVNGRAYNEQFF. As DNA, the CDR3 is TGTGCCAGCAGCGTGAATGGGAGGGCCTACAATGAGCAGTTCTTC.

The V call is TRBV4-1, the J call TRBJ2-3, with 7 positions matching TRBD2. After removal of 4 bases from V and 5 bases from J, the junction contained 6 bases not matched to a gene. Germline V gene data show CDR1 as MGHRA and CDR2 as YSYEKL. The CDR3 length is 14 residues. As DNA, the CDR3 is TGCGCCAGCAGCCGTCGGGGGGTTGGAGATACGCAGTATTTT. Translation gives CASSRRGVGDTQYF.